This entry describes one T cell receptor beta chain. Its antigen is undetermined. Regarding donors, all were healthy bone marrow donors. Trimming stripped 0 bases from V and 4 bases from J, with 12 bases between. The CDR3 has 15 amino acids. The germline V gene encodes CDR1 SGHAT and CDR2 FQNNGV. The data originate from a study of cytomegalovirus exposure and HLA in healthy donors. Study-wide background: Tens of millions of unique TCRs, all from HLA-typed donors, were included in an early release of the data.

Regarding the study as a whole: Sequences of the TCR beta chain were said to predict the HLA-A and HLA-B alleles of most subjects accurately. Information on immune exposure was restricted to one variable (CMV serostatus).

Amplification used 60 Vbeta primers and 13 Jbeta primers. Profiling relied on immunoSEQ multiplex PCR, and the TCRdb table lists in-frame clones only, not all of them. The profile covers over 75,000 clones, with approximately 72% appearing a single time and less than 9% taken by the ten largest. The TCR was taken from a man aged 35-49 years in good health and CMV-seropositive. The chain employs TRBV11-2 and TRBJ1-2; no reliable D call. What was sequenced was PBMCs. CDR3 sequence reads: CASSLETGSLYGYTF. CDR3 bases: TGTGCCAGCAGCTTAGAGACCGGGAGCCTCTATGGCTACACCTTC.